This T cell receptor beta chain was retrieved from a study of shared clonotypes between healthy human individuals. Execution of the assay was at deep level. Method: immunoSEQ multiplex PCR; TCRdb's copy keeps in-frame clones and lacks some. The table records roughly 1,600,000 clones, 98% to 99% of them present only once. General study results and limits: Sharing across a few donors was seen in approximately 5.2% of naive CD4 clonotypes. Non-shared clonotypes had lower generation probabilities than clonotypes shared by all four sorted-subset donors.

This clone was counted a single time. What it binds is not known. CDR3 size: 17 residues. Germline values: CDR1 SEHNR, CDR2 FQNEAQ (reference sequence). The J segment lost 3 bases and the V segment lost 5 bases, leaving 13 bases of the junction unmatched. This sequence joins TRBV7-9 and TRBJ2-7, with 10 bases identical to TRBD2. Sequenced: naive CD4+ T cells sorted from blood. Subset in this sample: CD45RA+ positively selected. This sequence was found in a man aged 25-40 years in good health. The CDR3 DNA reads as TGTGCCAGCAGCAAAGGACTAGCGGAATCCGTTAGCTACGAGCAGTACTTC. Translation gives CASSKGLAESVSYEQYF.